One sample yielded the 18 T cell receptor beta chains listed below, sequenced in a study of OX40 agonist ivuxolimab in advanced cancers. Receptors were amplified or captured by the immunoSEQ multiplex PCR assay. In its TCRdb copy, this immuneACCESS table keeps in-frame sequences only and misses some clones. Where compared with another copy, unresolved V genes explain less than half of these, and the others have no known cause. The table for this sample lists 45,000 to 65,000 clones; 75% to 90% of them were counted only once. Nearly 0.7% of the sample rests with the top ten. The source material was CD4+ or CD8+ T cells sorted from blood, sampled in a trial of the OX40 agonist ivuxolimab. The receptors shown here come from an adult with an advanced solid tumor such as melanoma, head and neck, liver or kidney cancer.

The genes are TRBV14 and TRBJ2-2, with 8 bases identical to TRBD1. The CDR3 runs to 18 residues. The germline V gene has CDR1 SGHDN and CDR2 FVKESK. V was pared by 4 bases and J by 3 bases, with 13 bases of the junction left unmatched. In nucleotides, the CDR3 is TGTGCCAGCAGCCTAACAGGGGGGCAGATCAGCTACACCGGGGAGCTGTTTTTT. Protein: CASSLTGGQISYTGELFF.

CDR3 coding DNA: TGTGCCAGCAGCTTAGTTGGGTCCACAGATACGCAGTATTTT. Amino acid sequence: CASSLVGSTDTQYF. The rearrangement joins TRBV11-3 to TRBJ2-3; D is uncertain. CDR3 length: 14 amino acids. Germline CDR1 reads SGHNT; CDR2 reads YENEEA. V gave up 1 base and J gave up 2 bases, with 7 bases separating them.

This chain links TRBV6-5 with TRBJ2-3; the D gene is possibly TRBD2 (5 bases). From germline, CDR1 is MNHEY and CDR2 SVGAGI. The CDR3 extends over 15 amino acids. Trimming stripped 6 bases from V and 0 bases from J, with 13 bases between. The CDR3 sequence is CASSLFGVSTDTQYF. CDR3 bases: TGTGCCAGCAGCCTCTTCGGGGTTAGCACAGATACGCAGTATTTT.

The CDR3 bases are TGCAGTGCTGGGAATCAAGAGACCCAGTACTTC. Encoded protein: CSAGNQETQYF. The chain couples TRBV20-1 to TRBJ2-5; D remains unclear. The CDR3 has 11 amino acids. V was shortened by 5 bases and J by 2 bases, with 6 bases between the two germline ends. Per the germline V gene, CDR1 is DFQATT and CDR2 is SNEGSKA (reference sequence).

This clone was observed a single time. The rearrangement uses TRBV7-2 and TRBJ1-1; no firm D call. Germline CDR1 reads SGHTA; CDR2 reads FQGNSA. The CDR3 extends over 13 amino acids. Trimming removed 0 bases from V and 1 base from J, with 3 bases in between. This CDR3 is CASSLARNTEAFF. CDR3 bases: TGTGCCAGCAGCTTAGCCAGGAACACTGAAGCTTTCTTT. The full variable domain, its missing parts supplied by reference TRBV7-2 and TRBJ1-1, is GAGVSQSPSNKVTEKGKDVELRCDPISGHTALYWYRQSLGQGLEFLIYFQGNSAPDKSGLPSDRFSAERTGGSVSTLTIQRTQQEDSAVYLCASSLARNTEAFFGQGTRLTVV.

This clone was counted once. As DNA, the CDR3 is TGTGCCAGCAGTGTCGGACAGGCCCCCCAGCCCCAGCATTTT. Amino acid sequence: CASSVGQAPQPQHF. The chain links TRBV2 to TRBJ1-5; TRBD1 agrees at 7 bases. The germline gives CDR1 SNHLY, CDR2 FYNNEI. Trimming removed 4 bases from V and 7 bases from J; junction bases left unmatched: 7. The CDR3 totals 14 residues.

This clone was seen just once. This chain links TRBV19 with TRBJ1-1; D gene unclear. The CDR3 is made up of 15 amino acids. Germline CDR1 is LNHDA and CDR2 is SQIVND (reference sequence). The V end was cut by 3 bases, the J end by 4 bases, with 15 bases between. CDR3 in DNA: TGTGCCAGTAGTATCGAATCGGCTCAGAGCACTGAAGCTTTCTTT. Protein: CASSIESAQSTEAFF.

This chain connects TRBV28 to TRBJ1-2, with 7 nucleotides matching TRBD1. Trimming removed 3 bases from V and 7 bases from J; junction bases left unmatched: 11. The CDR3 consists of 15 residues. Germline lookup yields CDR1 MDHEN and CDR2 SYDVKM. This CDR3 is CASSLAYRGLGGYTF. In nucleotides, the CDR3 is TGTGCCAGCAGTTTGGCTTACAGGGGTCTTGGTGGCTACACCTTC.

This clone was seen a handful of times. The DNA of the CDR3 is TGTGCCAGCAGCCAGAACCCCCGAGGGAACACTGAAGCTTTCTTT. Its translation is CASSQNPRGNTEAFF. The rearrangement joins TRBV14 to TRBJ1-1; D is uncertain. This CDR3 is built from 15 residues. V lost 3 bases, J lost 1 base, and 12 bases lay in between. Germline values: CDR1 SGHDN, CDR2 FVKESK.

The chain combines TRBV15 with TRBJ1-5; 9 bases are a match to TRBD1. The CDR3 spans 19 residues. V shed 0 bases, J shed 1 base, and the junction held 10 bases outside the gene matches. The germline CDR1 and CDR2 sequences are LNHNV and YYDKDF (reference sequence). As DNA, the CDR3 is TGTGCCACCAGCAGAGATCGGGCTGGGACAGGGTTGAGCAATCAGCCCCAGCATTTT. Translating it yields CATSRDRAGTGLSNQPQHF.

The chain recombines TRBV19 with TRBJ2-1; D is perhaps TRBD1 or TRBD2 (6 bases each). The germline V gene encodes CDR1 LNHDA and CDR2 SQIVND (reference sequence). The CDR3 extends over 13 amino acids. V was clipped by 1 base and J by 8 bases, with 9 bases between them. CDR3 sequence (DNA): TGTGCCAGTAGTATAGCCGGGGGCGATGAGCAGTTCTTC. It translates to CASSIAGGDEQFF.

J is TRBJ1-5 and V is TRBV25-1; possible D gene TRBD1, 5 bases. Between the trimmed V and J ends, which lost 3 bases and 6 bases, there was a span of 15 bases. This CDR3 comprises 15 residues. The germline CDR1 and CDR2 sequences are MGHDK and SYGVNS. DNA of the CDR3: TGTGCCAGCAGTGAGGGGACCTACAGTGGTCAGCCCCAGCATTTT. Its protein is CASSEGTYSGQPQHF.

The chain joins TRBV7-2 to TRBJ2-7; 8 nucleotides match TRBD1. The CDR3 totals 13 residues. Germline trimming cut 4 bases from V and 6 bases from J; bases unmatched to any gene: 5. CDR1 SGHTA and CDR2 FQGNSA come from the germline V gene. CDR3 sequence reads: CASSWTGKGEQYF. DNA of the CDR3: TGTGCCAGCAGCTGGACAGGGAAGGGCGAGCAGTACTTC.

The chain couples TRBV6-1 to TRBJ2-7, with D possibly being TRBD1 (5 bases). CDR3 length: 13 amino acids. The germline gives CDR1 MNHNS, CDR2 SASEGT. V was trimmed by 5 bases and J by 7 bases, leaving 15 bases between them. The CDR3 DNA follows: TGTGCCAGCAGTCTCTCTTTGCAGGGAGAGCAGTACTTC. Amino acids: CASSLSLQGEQYF.

This clone has only one observation. The sample holds other DNA sequences that translate to the same CDR3. This chain connects TRBV6-1 to TRBJ2-7; 9 bases are a match to TRBD1. This CDR3 is 13 amino acids long. Germline assignment: CDR1 MNHNS and CDR2 SASEGT. Trimming at V came to 8 bases and at J to 2 bases, leaving 4 bases not matched to a gene. The CDR3 spells CASVGQGAYEQYF. CDR3 sequence (DNA): TGTGCCAGCGTGGGACAGGGAGCCTACGAGCAGTACTTC.

CDR3 nucleotide sequence: TGTGCCACCAGCAGAGATGGACAGGGTCAAGATACGCAGTATTTT. Its protein product is CATSRDGQGQDTQYF. The rearrangement uses TRBV15 and TRBJ2-3, with 8 bases aligning to TRBD1. The CDR3 length is 15 residues. The germline gives CDR1 LNHNV, CDR2 YYDKDF (reference sequence). The V and J ends lost 0 bases and 5 bases, in that order; junction bases with no gene match: 4.

This chain links TRBV5-1 with TRBJ1-1, with D tentatively TRBD1 (6 bases). CDR3 size: 15 residues. The V end lost 4 bases, the J end lost 0 bases, and 13 bases lay between the germline ends. Germline CDR1 SGHRS, CDR2 YFSETQ. The CDR3 is CASSLWTALNTEAFF. The CDR3, as DNA: TGCGCCAGCAGCCTATGGACAGCTTTGAACACTGAAGCTTTCTTT. Supplemented by reference TRBV5-1 and TRBJ1-1, the full variable domain reads KAGVTQTPRYLIKTRGQQVTLSCSPISGHRSVSWYQQTPGQGLQFLFEYFSETQRNKGNFPGRFSGRQFSNSRSEMNVSTLELGDSALYLCASSLWTALNTEAFFGQGTRLTVV.

The gene calls are TRBV19 and TRBJ2-5; D gene uncertain. This CDR3 is 13 amino acids long. From germline, CDR1 is LNHDA and CDR2 SQIVND (reference sequence). Trimming left V 7 bases short and J 4 bases short, with 13 bases between. The CDR3 here is CASTGLGIETQYF. Written as DNA, the CDR3 is TGTGCCAGTACCGGGCTAGGGATAGAGACCCAGTACTTC.